This T cell receptor (beta chain) came from a study of quantifying T cell responses using KT2 cells. Study information: TCR alpha and beta constant-region primers primed reverse transcription of RNA. The second PCR ran as a qPCR until a predetermined fluorescence threshold was reached.

This clonotype occurred many times. Per germline, CDR1 SGHRS and CDR2 YFSETQ. J gave up 4 bases and V 6 bases, and 2 bases lay outside the gene matches. The CDR3 sequence is 13 residues long. An oligo carrying a UMI was ligated to the cDNA 3' end. The first PCR ran 3 to 5 cycles with an equimolar RC1.1 and RC1.2 beta primer mix. Each CDR3 protein gets one entry after TCRdb re-called the UMI-ligation and nested PCR reads with MiXCR. The sample consists of some 41,000 distinct CDR3 sequences, about 15% of them appearing once. The sample was PBMCs spiked with cells of the T cell clone KT2. This sequence joins TRBV5-1 and TRBJ2-1, with 9 bases lining up with TRBD1. This clonotype was sampled from a human donor. CDR3 residues: CASTGTGYNEQFF. The DNA for the CDR3 is TGCGCCAGCACCGGGACAGGGTACAATGAGCAGTTCTTC.